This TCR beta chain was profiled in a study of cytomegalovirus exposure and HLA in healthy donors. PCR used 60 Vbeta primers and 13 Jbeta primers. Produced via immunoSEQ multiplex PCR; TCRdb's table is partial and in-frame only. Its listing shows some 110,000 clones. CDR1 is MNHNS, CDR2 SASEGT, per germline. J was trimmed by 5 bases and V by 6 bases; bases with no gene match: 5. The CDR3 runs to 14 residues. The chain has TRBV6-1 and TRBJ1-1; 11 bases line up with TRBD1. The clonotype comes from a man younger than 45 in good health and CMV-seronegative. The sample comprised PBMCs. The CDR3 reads CASSLDRGRTEAFF. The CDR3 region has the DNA TGTGCCAGCAGCCTGGACAGGGGGCGGACTGAAGCTTTCTTT.